The next 32 T cell receptor beta chains were all read from a single sample in a study. MiXCR, applied by TCRdb to the RT-PCR reads, yields one record per CDR3 protein. The data contain more than 550,000 distinct CDR3 sequences, 14% of them singletons. The sample taken for sequencing was memory CD4+ T cells from blood. Receptor source: a female donor in good health, serving as a healthy control.

The rearrangement joins TRBV2 to TRBJ2-3; 9 nucleotides line up with TRBD1. There are 15 residues in the CDR3. V gave up 5 bases and J gave up 4 bases; unmatched junction bases: 7. Germline V lookup: CDR1 SNHLY, CDR2 FYNNEI. DNA for the CDR3: TGTGCCAGCAGTCCCGGGACAGGGACTTCAGATACGCAGTATTTT. As protein: CASSPGTGTSDTQYF.

This clonotype occurred many times. The rearrangement joins TRBV5-1 to TRBJ2-1; 7 bases match TRBD2. The CDR3 loop spans 17 amino acids. Unmatched junction bases numbered 6, after V lost 0 bases and J lost 0 bases. Germline V gene data show CDR1 as SGHRS and CDR2 as YFSETQ. Here the CDR3 reads CASSLDGRTSSYNEQFF. As DNA, the CDR3 is TGCGCCAGCAGCTTGGACGGGAGGACTAGCTCCTACAATGAGCAGTTCTTC.

The chain couples TRBV30 to TRBJ2-1; D assignment may be TRBD1 or TRBD2 (6 bases each). V was trimmed by 0 bases and J by 12 bases, leaving 12 bases between them. The CDR3 extends over 12 amino acids. Germline CDR1 and CDR2: GTSNPN and SVGIG (reference sequence). CDR3 sequence: CAWSVGGGGQFF. The CDR3 region has the DNA TGTGCCTGGAGTGTAGGGGGAGGTGGGCAGTTCTTC.

The chain has TRBV2 and TRBJ2-4; 8 bases fit TRBD1. The germline V gene encodes CDR1 SNHLY and CDR2 FYNNEI. The junction had 7 bases not matched to a gene; V was cut back by 6 bases and J by 0 bases. The CDR3 is 16 residues long. The CDR3 DNA reads as TGTGCCAGCAGGGACAGGGCTTACCTAGCCAAAAACATTCAGTACTTC. Translation: CASRDRAYLAKNIQYF.

This clonotype was detected only a few times. The gene calls are TRBV6-5 and TRBJ2-7; TRBD1 agrees at 7 bases. Germline V gene data show CDR1 as MNHEY and CDR2 as SVGAGI. The V and J ends lost 1 base and 3 bases, in that order; junction bases with no gene match: 6. This CDR3 comprises 15 residues. CDR3 DNA sequence: TGTGCCAGCAGTTACTTACTACAGGGGATCTACGAGCAGTACTTC. As protein: CASSYLLQGIYEQYF.

This clonotype was found many times. The CDR3 loop reads CSVRQPGQVYEQYF. The CDR3 nucleotides read TGCAGCGTAAGACAACCGGGACAGGTCTACGAGCAGTACTTC. The chain employs TRBV29-1 and TRBJ2-7, with TRBD1 matching 8 bases. CDR1 and CDR2 (germline): SQVTM, ANQGSEA. The CDR3 runs 14 residues. The V segment lost 6 bases and the J segment 3 bases; nucleotides outside the gene matches: 10.

The J gene is TRBJ1-1, the V gene TRBV18; a possible D gene is TRBD1 (6 bases). Germline-derived CDR1 and CDR2 are KGHSH and LQKENI. The germline V and J ends were trimmed by 3 bases and 1 base, with 12 bases remaining between them. The CDR3 covers 15 residues. The CDR3 DNA is TGTGCCAGCTCACCGATGACAGGACGGAACACTGAAGCTTTCTTT. It specifies CASSPMTGRNTEAFF.

This clonotype came up many times. The V and J genes are TRBV4-3 and TRBJ2-3, with 10 bases aligning to TRBD1. The CDR3 totals 17 residues. Unmatched junction bases numbered 7, after V lost 3 bases and J lost 1 base. Looked up from germline, CDR1 is LGHNA and CDR2 is YSLEER. The CDR3 loop is CASSQVAGTGGTDTQYF. The CDR3 nucleotides read TGCGCCAGCAGCCAGGTGGCCGGGACAGGGGGCACAGATACGCAGTATTTT.

The chain links TRBV5-4 to TRBJ1-6; D is possibly TRBD1 (5 bases). The CDR3 totals 16 residues. Trimming removed 3 bases at V and 6 bases at J, with 16 bases between. CDR1 is SGHNT and CDR2 is YYREEE in the germline V gene (reference sequence). This CDR3 is CASSWDGSFTNSPLHF. In DNA form, the CDR3 reads TGTGCCAGCAGCTGGGACGGGAGTTTCACTAATTCACCCCTCCACTTT.

This clonotype was picked up many times. This rearrangement joins TRBV7-2 to TRBJ2-3; tentative D call: TRBD2 (5 bases). Between the trimmed V and J ends, which lost 5 bases and 7 bases, there was a span of 10 bases. This CDR3 contains 12 residues. Germline V gene data show CDR1 as SGHTA and CDR2 as FQGNSA. DNA for the CDR3: TGTGCCAGCAGCCGAGGAGGTTATACGCAGTATTTT. Translated, it gives CASSRGGYTQYF.

This clonotype was seen many times. The chain employs TRBV20-1 and TRBJ1-1; maybe TRBD1 (5 bases). The CDR3 is 11 residues long. V was clipped by 6 bases and J by 7 bases, with 12 bases between them. The germline CDR1 and CDR2 sequences are DFQATT and SNEGSKA (reference sequence). The CDR3 sequence: CSADDRIEAFF. The CDR3 nucleotides are TGCAGTGCCGACGACAGAATTGAAGCTTTCTTT.

The V call is TRBV9, the J call TRBJ2-1, with 12 bases identical to TRBD2. The CDR3 has 16 residues. CDR1 is SGDLS, CDR2 YYNGEE, per germline. Trimming at V came to 0 bases and at J to 4 bases, leaving 2 bases not matched to a gene. Written as DNA, the CDR3 is TGTGCCAGCAGCGTAGCCGGACTAGCGGGGTACAATGAGCAGTTCTTC. Its protein product is CASSVAGLAGYNEQFF.

This clonotype was counted many times. The chain is built from TRBV4-2 and TRBJ2-3; no reliable D call. V dropped 0 bases and J dropped 6 bases, with 7 bases sitting between them. This CDR3 is built from 13 residues. Germline V gives CDR1 LGHNA, CDR2 YNFKEQ. The CDR3 DNA follows: TGTGCCAGCAGCCAAGAAAGGCGGGATACGCAGTATTTT. Amino acid sequence: CASSQERRDTQYF.

At least ten counts were recorded for this clonotype. V and J are TRBV4-3 and TRBJ2-1; 11 bases fit TRBD2. Germline values: CDR1 LGHNA, CDR2 YSLEER. V trimming: 0 bases; J trimming: 3 bases; junction bases outside the gene matches: 7. The CDR3 loop spans 18 amino acids. The DNA for the CDR3 is TGCGCCAGCAGCCAAGAGCCGGCTAGCGGGGGGATCTACAATGAGCAGTTCTTC. It encodes CASSQEPASGGIYNEQFF.

This clonotype occurred a few times. The V gene is TRBV27, the J gene TRBJ2-6; the D is unclear. Trimming shortened V by 2 bases and J by 0 bases, and 8 bases separated the two germline ends. The CDR3 has 16 residues. Per germline, CDR1 MNHEY and CDR2 SMNVEV (reference sequence). The CDR3 nucleotides read TGTGCCAGCAGTTTAGGCACGTACTCTGGGGCCAACGTCCTGACTTTC. Its protein product is CASSLGTYSGANVLTF.

The V call is TRBV28, the J call TRBJ2-3; D is unclear. The V gene lost 1 base and the J gene lost 1 base, with 9 bases spanning the gap. The germline gives CDR1 MDHEN, CDR2 SYDVKM. The CDR3 has 15 amino acids. The DNA of the CDR3 is TGTGCCAGCAGTTTATCCTCGGACCGCACAGATACGCAGTATTTT. As protein: CASSLSSDRTDTQYF. The whole variable domain, remainder taken from reference TRBV28 and TRBJ2-3, is DVKVTQSSRYLVKRTGEKVFLECVQDMDHENMFWYRQDPGLGLRLIYFSYDVKMKEKGDIPEGYSVSREKKERFSLILESASTNQTSMYLCASSLSSDRTDTQYFGPGTRLTVL.

This clonotype showed up just a few times. The chain uses TRBV7-9 and TRBJ2-7; D unresolved. V was trimmed by 4 bases and J by 0 bases, leaving 10 bases between them. Germline V gene sequence: CDR1 SEHNR, CDR2 FQNEAQ (reference sequence). CDR3 length equals 14 residues. The CDR3 DNA reads as TGTGCCAGCAGCTCTAGGACCCGCTCCTACGAGCAGTACTTC. Encoded protein: CASSSRTRSYEQYF.

This clonotype was seen more than once but under ten times. V usage is TRBV7-2 and J usage is TRBJ2-1; TRBD2 matches 7 bases. This CDR3 is built from 17 residues. Trimming removed 4 bases from V and 3 bases from J; junction bases left unmatched: 12. The germline V gene has CDR1 SGHTA and CDR2 FQGNSA. The CDR3 sequence: CASSYPAGRAFYNEQFF. The CDR3 DNA reads as TGTGCCAGCAGCTACCCAGCTGGGAGGGCCTTCTACAATGAGCAGTTCTTC. The full variable domain, with the rest looked up from reference TRBV7-2 and TRBJ2-1, is GAGVSQSPSNKVTEKGKDVELRCDPISGHTALYWYRQSLGQGLEFLIYFQGNSAPDKSGLPSDRFSAERTGGSVSTLTIQRTQQEDSAVYLCASSYPAGRAFYNEQFFGPGTRLTVL.

In DNA form, the CDR3 reads TGTGCCAGCAGCTCAGGGGGGGGTCGAGAGACCCAGTACTTC. Translated: CASSSGGGRETQYF. This chain joins TRBV5-6 and TRBJ2-5; the D gene could be TRBD1 or TRBD2 (7 bases each). Germline CDR1 reads SGHDT; CDR2 reads YYEEEE. The V end was cut by 3 bases, the J end by 4 bases, with 13 bases between. The CDR3 is made up of 14 amino acids.

The chain carries TRBV12-3 or TRBV12-4 and TRBJ2-6; 12 positions agree with TRBD1. V shed 4 bases, J shed 4 bases, and the junction held 5 bases outside the gene matches. The CDR3 contains 17 residues. The DNA of the CDR3 is TGTGCCAGCAGTTGGGACAGGGGGCATGCGGGGGCCAACGTCCTGACTTTC. This codes for CASSWDRGHAGANVLTF.

This clonotype occurred many times. This chain uses TRBV20-1 with TRBJ1-2; the D gene is possibly TRBD1 (5 bases). Trimming stripped 7 bases from V and 3 bases from J, with 18 bases between. There are 14 residues in the CDR3. Germline V gene sequence: CDR1 DFQATT, CDR2 SNEGSKA (reference sequence). The CDR3 DNA reads TGCAGTGTACGCCCGCCGGGGACGGACTATGGCTACACCTTC. Translation gives CSVRPPGTDYGYTF.

The rearrangement links TRBV20-1 to TRBJ2-3, with TRBD1 as a possible D gene (6 bases). The CDR3 is 18 residues long. V lost 3 bases to trimming and J lost 5 bases, with 27 bases between them. Germline V CDR1 and CDR2: DFQATT, SNEGSKA (reference sequence). The CDR3 loop is CSAREIPGHSPKGDTQYF. CDR3 in DNA: TGCAGTGCTAGGGAGATCCCGGGACACTCCCCCAAGGGAGATACGCAGTATTTT.

Many counts were recorded for this clonotype. The chain combines TRBV4-3 with TRBJ1-2, with D perhaps TRBD1 (6 bases). This CDR3 spans 17 amino acids. The V and J ends lost 0 bases and 5 bases respectively, with 19 bases between them. CDR1 LGHNA and CDR2 YSLEER come from the germline V gene. CDR3 residues: CASSQDGRGGTPYGYTF. The CDR3 DNA reads TGCGCCAGCAGCCAAGACGGTCGAGGGGGGACTCCGTATGGCTACACCTTC.

The chain joins TRBV12-3 or TRBV12-4 to TRBJ1-2; D ambiguous. V was trimmed by 4 bases and J by 3 bases, leaving 12 bases between them. The CDR3 has 14 amino acids. The DNA of the CDR3 is TGTGCCAGCAGTTCCCTGGGCCAGGACTATGGCTACACCTTC. This codes for CASSSLGQDYGYTF.

This clonotype was observed many times. The rearrangement joins TRBV20-1 to TRBJ1-2; D ambiguous. The CDR3 length is 12 residues. Trimming took 3 bases from V and 1 from J, leaving 6 bases between them. CDR1 and CDR2 (germline): DFQATT, SNEGSKA (reference sequence). The CDR3 region has the DNA TGCAGTGCTAGTCCGAATAACTATGGCTACACCTTC. Its protein is CSASPNNYGYTF.

V and J are TRBV10-2 and TRBJ2-5; D possibly uses TRBD1 or TRBD2 (6 bases each). The CDR3 sequence is 14 residues long. Per germline, CDR1 WSHSY and CDR2 SAAADI. Trimming left V 4 bases short and J 2 bases short, with 11 bases between. The CDR3 DNA sequence: TGCGCCAGCAGTGTCGGGGGCGGTCAAGAGACCCAGTACTTC. Its translation: CASSVGGGQETQYF.

This clonotype was counted only a few times. The chain couples TRBV5-8 to TRBJ2-1, with a possible D match to TRBD2 (6 bases). The CDR3 is made up of 17 amino acids. Trimming took off 0 bases at V and 4 bases at J, with 17 bases between the two ends. Per the germline V gene, CDR1 is SGHTS and CDR2 is YDEGEE. This CDR3 is CASSLAVRPGGYNEQFF. The CDR3 region has the DNA TGTGCCAGCAGCTTGGCCGTTCGGCCCGGAGGGTACAATGAGCAGTTCTTC. Full variable domain (remainder filled in from reference TRBV5-8 and TRBJ2-1): EAGVTQSPTHLIKTRGQQATLRCSPISGHTSVYWYQQALGLGLQFLLWYDEGEERNRGNFPPRFSGRQFPNYSSELNVNALELEDSALYLCASSLAVRPGGYNEQFFGPGTRLTVL.

In this sample, this clonotype turned up a few times. This chain links TRBV11-2 with TRBJ1-1; D possibly corresponds to TRBD1 (5 bases). CDR1 is SGHAT, CDR2 FQNNGV, per germline. The germline V and J ends were trimmed by 1 base and 3 bases, with 12 bases remaining between them. The CDR3 sequence is 15 residues long. The CDR3 spells CASSLVGGEYTEAFF. The CDR3 DNA reads as TGTGCCAGCAGCTTAGTCGGAGGGGAGTACACTGAAGCTTTCTTT.

J is TRBJ2-7 and V is TRBV3-1; the D gene is possibly TRBD2 (6 bases). V was pared by 3 bases and J by 1 base, with 10 bases between. CDR3 length: 14 amino acids. Germline loops: CDR1 LGHDT, CDR2 YNNKEL (reference sequence). The DNA of the CDR3 is TGTGCCAGCAGCCACCCTAGCGCTTCCTACGAGCAGTACTTC. Its protein is CASSHPSASYEQYF.

This clonotype occurred a few times. The V and J genes are TRBV3-1 and TRBJ1-2; TRBD1 might be the D (6 bases). Germline CDR1 reads LGHDT; CDR2 reads YNNKEL (reference sequence). V was pared by 3 bases and J by 2 bases, with 13 bases between. CDR3 length: 15 amino acids. The CDR3: CASSHYNRENYGYTF. As DNA, the CDR3 is TGTGCCAGCAGCCACTATAACAGGGAGAACTATGGCTACACCTTC.

This clonotype appeared a few times. J is TRBJ2-5 and V is TRBV7-9; D uncertain. This CDR3 has 15 residues. V lost 0 bases and J lost 4, with 12 bases in between. Germline V lookup: CDR1 SEHNR, CDR2 FQNEAQ (reference sequence). The CDR3 here is CASSLAVGSGETQYF. CDR3 DNA sequence: TGTGCCAGCAGCTTAGCAGTGGGCAGTGGAGAGACCCAGTACTTC.

This clonotype was picked up a small number of times. This chain connects TRBV5-1 to TRBJ1-6, with 8 bases aligning to TRBD1. Germline CDR1 reads SGHRS; CDR2 reads YFSETQ. CDR3 length equals 16 residues. V lost 1 base, J lost 7 bases, and 7 bases stayed unmatched. The chain's CDR3 is CASSLIPGQDNSPLHF. Written as DNA, the CDR3 is TGCGCCAGCAGCTTGATACCGGGACAGGACAATTCACCCCTCCACTTT.